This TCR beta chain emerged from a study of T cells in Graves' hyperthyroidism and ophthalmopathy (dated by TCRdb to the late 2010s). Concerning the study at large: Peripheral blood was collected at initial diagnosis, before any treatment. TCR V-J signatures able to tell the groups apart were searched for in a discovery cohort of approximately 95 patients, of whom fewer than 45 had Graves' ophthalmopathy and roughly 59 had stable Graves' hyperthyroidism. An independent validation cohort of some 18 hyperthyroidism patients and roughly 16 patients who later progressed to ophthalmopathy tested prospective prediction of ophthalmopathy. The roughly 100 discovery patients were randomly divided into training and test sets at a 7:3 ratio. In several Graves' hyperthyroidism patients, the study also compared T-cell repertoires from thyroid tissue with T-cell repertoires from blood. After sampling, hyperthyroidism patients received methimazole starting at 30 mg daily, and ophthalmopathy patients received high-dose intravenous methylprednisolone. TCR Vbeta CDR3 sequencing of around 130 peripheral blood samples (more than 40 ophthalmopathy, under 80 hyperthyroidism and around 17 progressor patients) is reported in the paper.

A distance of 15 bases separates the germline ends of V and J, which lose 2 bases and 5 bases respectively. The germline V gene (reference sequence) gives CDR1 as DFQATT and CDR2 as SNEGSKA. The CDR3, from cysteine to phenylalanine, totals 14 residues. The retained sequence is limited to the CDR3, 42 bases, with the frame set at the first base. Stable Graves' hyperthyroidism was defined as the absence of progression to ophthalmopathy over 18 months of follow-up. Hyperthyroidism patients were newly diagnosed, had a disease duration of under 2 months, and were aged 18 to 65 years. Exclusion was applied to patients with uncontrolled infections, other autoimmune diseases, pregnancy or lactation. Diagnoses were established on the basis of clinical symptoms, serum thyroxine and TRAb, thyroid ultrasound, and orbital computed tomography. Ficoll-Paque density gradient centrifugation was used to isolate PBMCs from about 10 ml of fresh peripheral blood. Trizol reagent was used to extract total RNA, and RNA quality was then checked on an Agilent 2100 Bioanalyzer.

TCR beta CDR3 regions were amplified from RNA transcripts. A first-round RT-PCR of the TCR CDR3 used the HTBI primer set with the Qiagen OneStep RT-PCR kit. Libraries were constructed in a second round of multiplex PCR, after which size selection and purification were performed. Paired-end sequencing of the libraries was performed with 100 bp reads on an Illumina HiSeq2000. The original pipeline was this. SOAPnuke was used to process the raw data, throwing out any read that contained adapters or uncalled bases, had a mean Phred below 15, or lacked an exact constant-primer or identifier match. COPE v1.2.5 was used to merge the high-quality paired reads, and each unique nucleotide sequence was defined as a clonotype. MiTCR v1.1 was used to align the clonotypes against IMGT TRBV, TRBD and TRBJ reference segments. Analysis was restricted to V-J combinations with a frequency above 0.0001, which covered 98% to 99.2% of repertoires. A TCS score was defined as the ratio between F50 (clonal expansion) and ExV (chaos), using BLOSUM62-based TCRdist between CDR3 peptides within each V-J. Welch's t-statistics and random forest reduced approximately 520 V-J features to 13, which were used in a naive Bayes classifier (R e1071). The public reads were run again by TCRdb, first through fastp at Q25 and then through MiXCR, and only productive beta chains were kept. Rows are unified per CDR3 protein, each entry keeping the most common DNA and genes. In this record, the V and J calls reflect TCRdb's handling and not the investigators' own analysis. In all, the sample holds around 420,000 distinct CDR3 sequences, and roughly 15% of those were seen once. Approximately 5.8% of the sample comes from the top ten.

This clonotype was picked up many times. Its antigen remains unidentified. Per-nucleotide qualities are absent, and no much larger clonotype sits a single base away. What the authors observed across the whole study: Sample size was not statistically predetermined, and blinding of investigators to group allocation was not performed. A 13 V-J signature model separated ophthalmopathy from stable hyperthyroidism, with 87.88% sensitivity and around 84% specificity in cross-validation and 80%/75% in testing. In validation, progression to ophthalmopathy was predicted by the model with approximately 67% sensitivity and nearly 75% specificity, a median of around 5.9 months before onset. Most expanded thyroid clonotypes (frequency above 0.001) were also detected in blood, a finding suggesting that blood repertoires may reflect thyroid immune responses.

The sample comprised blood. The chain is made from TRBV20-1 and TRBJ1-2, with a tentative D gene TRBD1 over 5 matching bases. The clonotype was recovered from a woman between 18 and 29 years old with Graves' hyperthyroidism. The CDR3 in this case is CSARTDTAGYGYTF. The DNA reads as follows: TGCAGTGCTAGAACGGACACCGCCGGATATGGCTACACCTTC.